These T cell receptor beta chains were read from a single sample in a study of Ad26.COV2.S vaccination and SARS-CoV-2 variants. Only in-frame clones appear in the TCRdb table, and some are missing; sequencing was by immunoSEQ multiplex PCR. The sample has roughly 450,000 clones, 80% to 95% seen once. The sequenced sample was peripheral blood, obtained in a trial of Ad26.COV2.S vaccine versus placebo. These receptors originate from a person between 18 and 60 years old who received the Ad26.COV2.S COVID-19 vaccine or a placebo. Each CDR3 is given with its conserved first and last residue. The D gene is left open where the match is weak. For some rows the clone size is stated as once, few or many, or as a class when expanded; others skip it.

v_call	clone_size	d_call	j_call	cdr3_nt	cdr3_aa
TRBV7-3	once	TRBD2	TRBJ2-2	TGTGCCAGCAGGCGGGAGAGCACCGGGGAGCTGTTTTTT	CASRRESTGELFF
TRBV5-1	NA	TRBD1	TRBJ1-1	TGCGCCAGCAGCAAACAGGGGTCACTGGCACTGGACACTGAAGCTTTCTTT	CASSKQGSLALDTEAFF
TRBV21-1	NA	NA	TRBJ2-2	TGTGCCAGCAGCAAATCGGCACTGCAGAACACCGGGGAGCTGTTTTTT	CASSKSALQNTGELFF
TRBV9	few	NA	TRBJ2-7	TGTGCCAGCAGCGTAGACCTGGGTCCATACGAGCAGTACTTC	CASSVDLGPYEQYF
TRBV30	NA	TRBD2	TRBJ2-1	TGTGCCTGGAGTGCGGGGACTAGCAACAATGAGCAGTTCTTC	CAWSAGTSNNEQFF
TRBV5-1	NA	NA	TRBJ2-1	TGCGCCAGCAGCTTGGGACCCAACAATGAGCAGTTCTTC	CASSLGPNNEQFF
TRBV27	once	NA	TRBJ2-5	TGTGCCAGCTCAACCTCGGCGGGACGGTTATTAGGGACCCAGTACTTC	CASSTSAGRLLGTQYF
TRBV7-6	few	NA	TRBJ1-3	TGTGCCAGCAGCTTGGTGGGCTCTGGAAACACCATATATTTT	CASSLVGSGNTIYF
TRBV12-3/TRBV12-4	NA	NA	TRBJ2-3	TGTGCCAGCGGGGCAGATACGCAGTATTTT	CASGADTQYF
TRBV6-6	NA	NA	TRBJ1-2	TGTGCCAGCAGTTACAATCCCACAGATGGCTACACCTTC	CASSYNPTDGYTF
TRBV7-2	NA	NA	TRBJ2-5	TGTGCCAGCAGCTTTGACCCGTACCAAGAGACCCAGTACTTC	CASSFDPYQETQYF
TRBV6-6	NA	TRBD2	TRBJ2-7	TGTGCCAGCAGTCGCAGCACCCCGGGAGGGCAGGCCTACGAGCAGTACTTC	CASSRSTPGGQAYEQYF
TRBV25-1	NA	NA	TRBJ1-2	TGTGCCAGCAGTTTCACCGGGGATGGCTACACCTTC	CASSFTGDGYTF
TRBV19	NA	TRBD2	TRBJ2-1	TGTGCCAGTAGGAAGACTAGCGGGGGAGGATCCTACAATGAGCAGTTCTTC	CASRKTSGGGSYNEQFF
TRBV3-1/TRBV3-2	NA	NA	TRBJ2-6	TGTGCCAGCAGCCAGGGGGGTTGGTCTGGGGCCAACGTCCTGACTTTC	CASSQGGWSGANVLTF
TRBV7-2	NA	TRBD2	TRBJ2-2	TGTGCCAGCGGGACTAGCGCGGACACCGGGGAGCTGTTTTTT	CASGTSADTGELFF
TRBV5-1	NA	TRBD1	TRBJ2-2	TGCGCCAGCAGCTCGCCGCCGGGACAGGTACAGAACACCGGGGAGCTGTTTTTT	CASSSPPGQVQNTGELFF
TRBV2	NA	TRBD1	TRBJ1-5	TGTGCCAGCAGTGGAGTAGGGACAGGGGGGTACAATCAGCCCCAGCATTTT	CASSGVGTGGYNQPQHF
TRBV19	NA	NA	TRBJ2-6	TGTGCCAGTAAAGAATCTGGGGCCAACGTCCTGACTTTC	CASKESGANVLTF
TRBV7-9	NA	TRBD2	TRBJ2-5	TGTGCCAGCAGCTTATCGTTAGCGGGAGCTCAAGAGACCCAGTACTTC	CASSLSLAGAQETQYF
TRBV19	NA	TRBD2	TRBJ2-2	TGTGCCAGTCGCGGGCTAGCGGGAGGGCCGAGCACCGGGGAGCTGTTTTTT	CASRGLAGGPSTGELFF
TRBV27	NA	NA	TRBJ2-3	TGTGCCAGCAGTTTAGCCGAGACTGCAGATACGCAGTATTTT	CASSLAETADTQYF
TRBV5-4	NA	TRBD1	TRBJ2-7	TGTGCCAGCAGCTATGAGGGGGCCATCTACGAGCAGTACTTC	CASSYEGAIYEQYF
TRBV30	NA	TRBD2	TRBJ2-5	TGTGCCTGGAGTACCGGACTAGCGGGTCAAGAGACCCAGTACTTC	CAWSTGLAGQETQYF
TRBV5-4	NA	TRBD1	TRBJ2-1	TGTGCCAGCAGGTTCCAGGGGGCAGGGATGAATGAGCAGTTCTTC	CASRFQGAGMNEQFF
TRBV9	NA	NA	TRBJ1-5	TGTGCCAGCAGCGAGGGTGGATTCGGTCAGCCCCAGCATTTT	CASSEGGFGQPQHF
TRBV12-3/TRBV12-4	NA	NA	TRBJ2-1	TGTGCCAGCAGTTTATCCCGGAGTGAGCAGTTCTTC	CASSLSRSEQFF
TRBV19	once	TRBD1	TRBJ1-2	TGTGCCAGTACCCGGACAGGGGGTTATGGCTACACCTTC	CASTRTGGYGYTF
TRBV3-1/TRBV3-2	NA	NA	TRBJ1-3	TGTGCCAGCAGACCCTCCATTAGCTCTGGAAACACCATATATTTT	CASRPSISSGNTIYF
TRBV2	NA	NA	TRBJ1-5	TGTGCCAGCAGTGATTCGGACTATAGCAATCAGCCCCAGCATTTT	CASSDSDYSNQPQHF
TRBV5-1	NA	NA	TRBJ2-5	TGCGCCAGCAGCTCTACAGGGATGCGGCAGACCCAGTACTTC	CASSSTGMRQTQYF
TRBV7-2	NA	NA	TRBJ2-2	TGTGCCAGCAGCCCCCGGACAATGAACACCGGGGAGCTGTTTTTT	CASSPRTMNTGELFF
TRBV14	NA	TRBD2	TRBJ2-7	TGTGCCAGCAGCCGCAGCGGGAGTGGGTACGAGCAGTACTTC	CASSRSGSGYEQYF
TRBV12-3/TRBV12-4	few	NA	TRBJ2-2	TGTGCCAGCAGTTTTGGCCTCACCGGGGAGCTGTTTTTT	CASSFGLTGELFF
TRBV6-2/TRBV6-3	NA	NA	TRBJ1-2	TGTGCCAGCAGTCGAATGGACCTCCGGGACGAGAGAGACTACACCTTC	CASSRMDLRDERDYTF
TRBV5-6	NA	TRBD1	TRBJ2-2	TGTGCCAGCAGCTTAGGACAGGTGAAAACCGGGGAGCTGTTTTTT	CASSLGQVKTGELFF
TRBV27	NA	TRBD1	TRBJ1-6	TGTGCCAGCAGTTCTGACAGGGGGGGTTCACCCCTCCACTTT	CASSSDRGGSPLHF
TRBV18	NA	TRBD1	TRBJ2-7	TGTGCCAGCTCACTTGGACAGGTATCCTACGAGCAGTACTTC	CASSLGQVSYEQYF
TRBV28	NA	NA	TRBJ2-7	TGTGCCAGCAGTTTACAATTCGGAGGGGCCAGCTCCTACGAGCAGTACTTC	CASSLQFGGASSYEQYF
TRBV2	NA	NA	TRBJ1-2	TGTGCCAGCAGTGAACTATTACAGGTCTTTCCTAACTATGGCTACACCTTC	CASSELLQVFPNYGYTF
TRBV6-6	NA	NA	TRBJ2-5	TGTGCCAGCAGTTACGTACTACAGGACCAAGAGACCCAGTACTTC	CASSYVLQDQETQYF
TRBV7-9	NA	NA	TRBJ2-1	TGTGCCAGCAGGCGAGATGGCAATGAGCAGTTCTTC	CASRRDGNEQFF
TRBV3-1/TRBV3-2	once	TRBD2	TRBJ2-7	TGTGCCAGCAGCCCGGGACTAGCGGGAGTATCCTACGAGCAGTACTTC	CASSPGLAGVSYEQYF
TRBV5-1	NA	TRBD1	TRBJ2-5	TGCGCCAGCAGCTTCCGACAGGGGGAAGTGTACTTGGAGACCCAGTACTTC	CASSFRQGEVYLETQYF
TRBV19	once	TRBD1	TRBJ2-4	TGTGCCAGTAGTCGGGACAGCGACCTAGCCAAAAACATTCAGTACTTC	CASSRDSDLAKNIQYF
TRBV19	NA	NA	TRBJ2-3	TGTGCCAGTAGACTCCGGGCGAGCACAGATACGCAGTATTTT	CASRLRASTDTQYF
TRBV3-1/TRBV3-2	NA	NA	TRBJ1-1	TGTGCCAGCAGCCAAACAGGGTATGGCACTGAAGCTTTCTTT	CASSQTGYGTEAFF
TRBV5-4	NA	NA	TRBJ2-1	TGTGCCAGCAGCAAGGTGGGGATTTTCAATGAGCAGTTCTTC	CASSKVGIFNEQFF
TRBV19	NA	TRBD1	TRBJ1-5	TGTGCCAGTATTGAGGCAGGGGGTTTTGGCAATCAGCCCCAGCATTTT	CASIEAGGFGNQPQHF
TRBV28	NA	NA	TRBJ2-1	TGTGCCAGCAGATTGTCACGCAATGAGCAGTTCTTC	CASRLSRNEQFF
TRBV7-2	NA	TRBD1	TRBJ1-6	TGTGCCAGCAGCTTCGGACAGGGCGGGTCACCCCTCCACTTT	CASSFGQGGSPLHF